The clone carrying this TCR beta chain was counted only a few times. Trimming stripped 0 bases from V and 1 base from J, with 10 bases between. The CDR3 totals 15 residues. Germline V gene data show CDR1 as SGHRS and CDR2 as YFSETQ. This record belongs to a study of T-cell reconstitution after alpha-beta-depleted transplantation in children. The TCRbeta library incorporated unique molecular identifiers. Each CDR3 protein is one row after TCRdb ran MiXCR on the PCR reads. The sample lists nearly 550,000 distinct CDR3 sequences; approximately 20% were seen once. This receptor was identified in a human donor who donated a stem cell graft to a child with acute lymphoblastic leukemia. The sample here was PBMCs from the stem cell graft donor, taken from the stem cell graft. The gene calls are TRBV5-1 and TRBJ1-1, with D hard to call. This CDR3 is CASSLVRGSNTEAFF. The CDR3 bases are TGCGCCAGCAGCTTGGTGCGGGGTTCGAACACTGAAGCTTTCTTT.